This is a list of T cell receptor beta chains from one sample in a study of cytomegalovirus exposure and HLA in healthy donors. TCRdb's copy holds only in-frame clones and misses some; the assay was immunoSEQ multiplex PCR. In the table there are about 170,000 clones, 82% of which are singletons. The sample was PBMCs. These receptor sequences come from a girl under 18 in good health and CMV-seropositive. The CDR3 runs from the conserved cysteine through the conserved F or W. The order of the fields is V gene, D gene, J gene, clone size, CDR3 protein, CDR3 DNA. The D gene is left open where the match is weak. Clone size is not always given. Where it is, it says once, few, many or a class for expanded clones.

TRBV6-4	TRBD2	TRBJ2-2	NA	CASRMGLHTGELFF	TGTGCCAGCAGAATGGGACTACACACCGGGGAGCTGTTTTTT
TRBV10-3	TRBD1	TRBJ2-7	NA	CAISDSRGFSYEQYF	TGTGCCATCAGTGACTCCAGGGGGTTCTCCTACGAGCAGTACTTC
TRBV6-4	NA	TRBJ2-3	NA	CASSVGPSTDTQYF	TGTGCCAGCAGTGTGGGTCCTAGTACGGATACGCAGTATTTT
TRBV5-1	TRBD1	TRBJ2-7	NA	CASSRDRGSYEQYF	TGCGCCAGCAGCCGCGACAGGGGCTCCTACGAGCAGTACTTC
TRBV5-1	NA	TRBJ1-1	NA	CASSTGLLGAEAFF	TGCGCCAGCAGCACCGGGCTTCTCGGGGCTGAAGCTTTCTTT
TRBV29-1	NA	TRBJ1-2	few	CSVTGSLGYGYTF	TGCAGCGTTACAGGTAGCCTAGGCTATGGCTACACCTTC
TRBV28	TRBD1	TRBJ1-2	NA	CASRIRTGAYGYTF	TGTGCCAGCAGGATCAGGACAGGGGCTTATGGCTACACCTTC
TRBV2	NA	TRBJ1-5	NA	CASSQGSSQPQHF	TGTGCCAGCAGCCAAGGGAGTTCTCAGCCCCAGCATTTT
TRBV27	NA	TRBJ2-1	NA	CASSLLRDIYNEQFF	TGTGCCAGCAGTTTATTGAGGGACATATACAATGAGCAGTTCTTC
TRBV28	TRBD1	TRBJ2-1	NA	CASRPRTGDYNEQFF	TGTGCCAGCAGACCCCGGACAGGGGATTACAATGAGCAGTTCTTC
TRBV2	TRBD1	TRBJ1-5	NA	CASSGRQGTGNQPQHF	TGTGCCAGCAGTGGGCGACAGGGGACGGGGAATCAGCCCCAGCATTTT